This TCR beta chain emerged from a study of blood T cell repertoires in COVID-19. Across the whole study: Samples representing acute and convalescent COVID-19 were sourced from the United States, Italy and Spain. Sources were T cells, B-cell-depleted T cells, or PBMCs; the material itself was cDNA or gDNA.

CDR1 is LGHNA, CDR2 YNFKEQ, per germline. After removal of 0 bases from V and 7 bases from J, the junction contained 11 bases not matched to a gene. This CDR3 has 17 residues. As originally analysed: Amplifying reference gene primers gave estimates of nucleated cell counts. Profiling relied on immunoSEQ multiplex PCR, and the TCRdb table lists in-frame clones only, not all of them. V, J and clone size derive from that table, while D and trimming were established from the DNA sequence. The table includes 380,000 or so clones, around 89% detected once. Source material: peripheral blood. This TCR was sampled from a middle-aged man with acute or convalescent COVID-19. V and J are TRBV4-2 and TRBJ2-2, with TRBD2 identical over 7 bases. The CDR3 is CASSQDLTGGRIGELFF. CDR3 coding DNA: TGTGCCAGCAGCCAAGATTTAACGGGGGGAAGGATCGGGGAGCTGTTTTTT.